This is a list of T cell receptor beta chains from one sample in a study of cytotoxic CD8 clonotypes in ibrutinib-treated CLL. The assay was immunoSEQ multiplex PCR, and TCRdb's table has in-frame clones only and misses some. The repertoire holds about 89,000 clones, 60% to 80% seen once, with around 30% in the top ten. Source: PBMCs, taken after 12 months of ibrutinib treatment. The origin of the receptors is a human donor with chronic lymphocytic leukemia. CDR3s include the opening cysteine and the closing phenylalanine or tryptophan. A D gene is named only where the DNA matches it firmly. Not every row has a clone size; where given, it reads once, few, many or a size class.

d_call j_call clone_size v_call cdr3_nt cdr3_aa
TRBD2 TRBJ2-1 . TRBV6-5 TGTGCCAGCAGTTACGGCGGGGGGGCGTATGAGCAGTTCTTC CASSYGGGAYEQFF
TRBD2 TRBJ2-1 once TRBV7-8 TGTGCCAGCAGCCGGGGAACTAGCGGGGGTCTCGATGAGCAGTTCTTC CASSRGTSGGLDEQFF
. TRBJ1-3 . TRBV21-1 TGTGCCAGCAGCAAAGGGTCCGTAAACTCTGGAAACACCATATATTTT CASSKGSVNSGNTIYF
. TRBJ2-2 . TRBV7-8 TGTGCCAGCAGCTTAGTTGGCCCCGTCCCGAACACCGGGGAGCTGTTTTTT CASSLVGPVPNTGELFF
TRBD1 TRBJ1-2 . TRBV7-9 TGTGCCAGCAGCTTACAGGCAGGGGGCGATGGCTACACCTTC CASSLQAGGDGYTF
TRBD2 TRBJ2-1 once TRBV15 TGTGCCACCAGCAGTCTAGCGGGGGGGTCGGGCTCCTACAATGAGCAGTTCTTC CATSSLAGGSGSYNEQFF
TRBD2 TRBJ2-1 many TRBV6-4 TGTGCCAGCAGTGACGGGGGGGAGAACAATGAGCAGTTCTTC CASSDGGENNEQFF
. TRBJ2-5 . TRBV6-1 TGTGCCAGCAGTCGTGTCAGGGGTGAGACCCAGTACTTC CASSRVRGETQYF
. TRBJ1-6 many TRBV15 TGTGCCACCAGCAGAGATATGAGTAATTCACCCCTCCACTTT CATSRDMSNSPLHF
. TRBJ1-1 . TRBV2 TGTGCCAGCAGTGGACTTGGAGTGAGGAACACTGAAGCTTTCTTT CASSGLGVRNTEAFF
. TRBJ1-4 . TRBV30 TGTGCCTGGAGTGGTGATACCGAAAAACTGTTTTTT CAWSGDTEKLFF
TRBD1 TRBJ2-2 . TRBV27 TGTGCCAGCAGTCCCTTGGACAGGGGGCGAGCCGGGGAGCTGTTTTTT CASSPLDRGRAGELFF
TRBD1 TRBJ1-3 . TRBV6-1 TGTGCCAGCAGTGAGACAGGGGCAAGCTCTGGAAACACCATATATTTT CASSETGASSGNTIYF
. TRBJ2-7 many TRBV25-1 TGTGCCACCCGAGACTCAAGCTCCTACGAGCAGTACTTC CATRDSSSYEQYF
. TRBJ1-1 . TRBV18 TGTGCCAGCTCACCACTGGGGAGAAGCACTGAAGCTTTCTTT CASSPLGRSTEAFF
TRBD1 TRBJ1-5 . TRBV7-9 TGTGCCAGCAGCTTCAGGGGGAATCAGCCCCAGCATTTT CASSFRGNQPQHF
. TRBJ1-4 . TRBV5-3 TGTGCCAGAAGCTTGGGCAGGGTGGTTTGGACGATTAATGAAAAACTGTTTTTT CARSLGRVVWTINEKLFF
. TRBJ2-1 . TRBV30 TGTGCCTGGAGTATGGACAGTTACAATGAGCAGTTCTTC CAWSMDSYNEQFF
. TRBJ2-7 many TRBV27 TGTGCCAGCAGTTTATCCAGTGGCGAGCAGTACTTC CASSLSSGEQYF
TRBD1 TRBJ2-7 . TRBV6-5 TGTGCCAGCAGAGGGACAGGGGGGACCTACGAGCAGTACTTC CASRGTGGTYEQYF
. TRBJ1-5 . TRBV4-2 TGTGCCAGCAGCCAAGTGAGGGATCAGCCCCAGCATTTT CASSQVRDQPQHF
. TRBJ2-1 . TRBV28 TGTGCCAGCAGTCCTCCCTACAATGAGCAGTTCTTC CASSPPYNEQFF
. TRBJ1-1 once TRBV10-2 TGCGCCAGCAGTGAGGCCAGGGGCACTGAAGCTTTCTTT CASSEARGTEAFF
. TRBJ2-7 . TRBV19 TGTGCCAGGGGGCCGTACGAGCAGTACTTC CARGPYEQYF
TRBD1 TRBJ2-7 . TRBV15 TGTGCCACCAGCAGGCACCTCCCGGGACAGGGATACGAGCAGTACTTC CATSRHLPGQGYEQYF
. TRBJ1-6 . TRBV4-1 TGCGCCAGCAGCCAAAAGGGGGGAAGGGTAAATTCACCCCTCCACTTT CASSQKGGRVNSPLHF
. TRBJ2-7 . TRBV21-1 TGTGCCAGCAGCAAAGAGGCCTACGAGCAGTACTTC CASSKEAYEQYF
. TRBJ2-7 . TRBV5-6 TGTGCCAGCAGCTTTGGACAGATTTCCTACGAGCAGTACTTC CASSFGQISYEQYF
TRBD1 TRBJ1-1 . TRBV5-4 TGTGCCAGCAGCTTGTGGGACAGGAGGGCTGAAGCTTTCTTT CASSLWDRRAEAFF
. TRBJ2-7 . TRBV2 TGTGCCAGCAAGCGCGAGGGGGAGCAGTACTTC CASKREGEQYF
. TRBJ1-1 . TRBV6-1 TGTGCCAGCCACCCGGGGGGGCACACTGAAGCTTTCTTT CASHPGGHTEAFF
TRBD1 TRBJ2-2 . TRBV6-5 TGTGCCAGCAGAGGGACAGGGGTGGTCGGGGAGCTGTTTTTT CASRGTGVVGELFF
. TRBJ2-1 . TRBV21-1 TGTGCCAGCAGCAAAGAAACTAGCGGGGGGAACAATGAGCAGTTCTTC CASSKETSGGNNEQFF
TRBD2 TRBJ2-3 . TRBV5-1 TGCGCCAGCAGCTTGGCCCCGGGCGGGGGGGAATCAGATACGCAGTATTTT CASSLAPGGGESDTQYF
. TRBJ2-7 . TRBV27 TGTGCCAGCAGTTTATCAGCAACCTACGAGCAGTACTTC CASSLSATYEQYF
TRBD1 TRBJ1-2 . TRBV5-1 TGCGCCAGCAGCTTGGTAGGGGACAGCGATTTAGAGTATGGCTACACCTTC CASSLVGDSDLEYGYTF
TRBD1 TRBJ1-3 . TRBV2 TGTGCCAGCAGCCGACAGGGGCCTTCTTCTGGAAACACCATATATTTT CASSRQGPSSGNTIYF
. TRBJ2-1 . TRBV6-6 TGTGCCAGCAGTTACGAACAGGGAAGGTACAATGAGCAGTTCTTC CASSYEQGRYNEQFF
. TRBJ2-1 . TRBV6-4 TGTGCCAGCAGTGACGGGCAGGGGGGATACAATGAGCAGTTCTTC CASSDGQGGYNEQFF
. TRBJ2-7 . TRBV4-3 TGCGCCAGCAGCCAAGGCCTCTGGGGATACGAGCAGTACTTC CASSQGLWGYEQYF
TRBD1 TRBJ1-5 . TRBV19 TGTGCCAGTAGTCAGGGGGGGAAGGGGATTCAGCCCCAGCATTTT CASSQGGKGIQPQHF
. TRBJ2-2 . TRBV25-1 TGTGCCAGCAGTCACCAGGGCGGGACCGGGGAGCTGTTTTTT CASSHQGGTGELFF
. TRBJ1-6 once TRBV6-5 TGTGCCAGCAGCTCCGTAGAGAATTCACCCCTCCACTTT CASSSVENSPLHF
. TRBJ2-3 . TRBV7-9 TGTGCCAGCAGCCCCGACGGAAGGACGCAGTATTTT CASSPDGRTQYF
TRBD1 TRBJ1-1 many TRBV5-1 TGCGCCAGCAGGGAGGGACAGTTATTGAACACTGAAGCTTTCTTT CASREGQLLNTEAFF
. TRBJ1-5 once TRBV6-6 TGTGCCAGCAATCGCGGGAATCAGCCCCAGCATTTT CASNRGNQPQHF
. TRBJ2-3 . TRBV7-9 TGTGCCAGCAGCATTCGGACAGAGGCAGATACGCAGTATTTT CASSIRTEADTQYF
. TRBJ2-3 . TRBV15 TGTGCCACCAGCAGTCTTTGGGGGGTTGATACGCAGTATTTT CATSSLWGVDTQYF
. TRBJ1-1 once TRBV7-2 TGTGCCAGCAGCTCTATACCCCGGGACCCCGGCAATGCTTTCTTT CASSSIPRDPGNAFF
TRBD1 TRBJ1-1 . TRBV10-3 TGTGCCATCAGTCCCGACAGGGGCACTGAAGCTTTCTTT CAISPDRGTEAFF
TRBD1 TRBJ1-6 few TRBV6-5 TGTGCCAGCAGCTCAGGGACAGGTCGCTCACCCCTCCACTTT CASSSGTGRSPLHF
TRBD2 TRBJ2-3 . TRBV5-8 TGTGCCAGCAGCTTGCAGGCGGGGGGAATCACAGATACGCAGTATTTT CASSLQAGGITDTQYF
. TRBJ1-1 . TRBV18 TGTGCCAGCTCACCTTTGGACTCAGGAATTGAAGCTTTCTTT CASSPLDSGIEAFF
TRBD2 TRBJ2-5 . TRBV7-3 TGTGCCAGCACCCCGGGACTAGCGGATCGACAAGAGACCCAGTACTTC CASTPGLADRQETQYF
. TRBJ1-6 . TRBV6-6 TGTGCCAGCGCGAGGGTGGGGGATTCACCCCTCCACTTT CASARVGDSPLHF